The clone carrying this TCR beta chain was observed at least ten times. The data stem from a study of neurological immune-mediated disorders. TCRdb ran MiXCR on the 5' RACE reads and lists one entry per CDR3 protein. This sample has about 48,000 distinct CDR3 sequences, with about 13% found just once. Germline values: CDR1 SGDLS, CDR2 YYNGEE. The CDR3 spans 13 residues. V was trimmed by 3 bases and J by 4 bases, leaving 8 bases between them. As to time point: longitudinal time-point 3. Unsorted libraries were derived from 2 million PBMCs stored at -80 C. The sample consisted of PBMCs. This receptor was identified in a male donor with HTLV-1-associated myelopathy (HAM/TSP). The chain is built from TRBV9 and TRBJ2-1, with D uncertain. The CDR3 DNA reads TGTGCCAGCAGCGGGGTGGGATACAATGAGCAGTTCTTC. It specifies CASSGVGYNEQFF. The whole variable domain, filled in from reference TRBV9 and TRBJ2-1, reads DSGVTQTPKHLITATGQRVTLRCSPRSGDLSVYWYQQSLDQGLQFLIQYYNGEERAKGNILERFSAQQFPDLHSELNLSSLELGDSALYFCASSGVGYNEQFFGPGTRLTVL.